The present entry profiles one TCR beta chain with its context. Its antigen is as yet unknown. With 6 bases clipped from V and 3 bases from J, the junction kept 5 bases outside the gene matches. The CDR3 contains 15 residues. The germline CDR1 and CDR2 sequences are DFQATT and SNEGSKA (reference sequence). This specimen belongs to a study of blood T cells in healthy people across ages. Findings of the study overall: For the donors, CMV status was unknown and possibly confounded expanded clonotype changes.

For the second PCR, which ran for about 7 to 12 cycles, a sample-barcoded 5' primer and a J-beta primer mix were used. TCRdb independently ran MiXCR on the 5' RACE reads; one entry per CDR3 protein. The table includes about 1.7 million distinct CDR3 sequences, approximately 30% detected once. The sequence came from a woman between 25 and 40 years old in good health. Specimen: blood. The chain employs TRBV20-1 and TRBJ2-2; 12 bases fit TRBD2. CDR3 protein: CSASSGRAYTGELFF. The CDR3 DNA is TGCAGTGCCTCTAGCGGGAGGGCGTACACCGGGGAGCTGTTTTTT.